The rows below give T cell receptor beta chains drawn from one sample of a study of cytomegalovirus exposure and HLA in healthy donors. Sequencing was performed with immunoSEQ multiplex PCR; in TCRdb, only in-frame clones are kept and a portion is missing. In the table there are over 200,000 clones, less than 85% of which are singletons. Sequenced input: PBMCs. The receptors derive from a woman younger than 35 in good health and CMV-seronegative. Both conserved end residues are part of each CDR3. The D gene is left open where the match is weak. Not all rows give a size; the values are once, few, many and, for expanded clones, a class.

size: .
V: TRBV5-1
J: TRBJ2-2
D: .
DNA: TGCGCCAGCAGCCCGAGTCAGGGCACCGGGGAGCTGTTTTTT
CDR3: CASSPSQGTGELFF

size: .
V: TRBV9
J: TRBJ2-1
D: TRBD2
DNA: TGTGCCAGCAGCGCTAGCGGGTACAATGAGCAGTTCTTC
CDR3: CASSASGYNEQFF

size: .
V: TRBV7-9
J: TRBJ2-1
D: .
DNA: TGTGCCAGCAGCTTAGCGACCCGGAGCTCCTACAATGAGCAGTTCTTC
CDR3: CASSLATRSSYNEQFF

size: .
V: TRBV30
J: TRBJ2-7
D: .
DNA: TGTGCCTGGACAGATCTCTACGAGCAGTACTTC
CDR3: CAWTDLYEQYF

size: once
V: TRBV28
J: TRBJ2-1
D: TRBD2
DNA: TGTGCCAGCAGTTTACGAACGGGGACTAGCGGGAGAGATGAGCAGTTCTTC
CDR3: CASSLRTGTSGRDEQFF

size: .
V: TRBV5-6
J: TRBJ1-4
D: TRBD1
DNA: TGTGCCAGCAGGCGGACAGGGGGCGCCGATGAAAAACTGTTTTTT
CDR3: CASRRTGGADEKLFF

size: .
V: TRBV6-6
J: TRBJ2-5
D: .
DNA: TGTGCCAGCAGTTATGCGACTAGTTTGGAGACCCAGTACTTC
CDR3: CASSYATSLETQYF

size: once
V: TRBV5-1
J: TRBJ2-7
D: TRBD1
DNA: TGCGCCAGCAGCTTAGGCCCCGGACAGGGCGTCTACGAGCAGTACTTC
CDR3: CASSLGPGQGVYEQYF

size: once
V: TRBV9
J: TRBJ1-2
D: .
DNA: TGTGCCAGCAGCACCCGGGACAACTATGGCTACACCTTC
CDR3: CASSTRDNYGYTF

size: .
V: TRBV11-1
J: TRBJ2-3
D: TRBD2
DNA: TGTGCCAGCAGCGCCACTAGCGCCAGCAAAGATACGCAGTATTTT
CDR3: CASSATSASKDTQYF

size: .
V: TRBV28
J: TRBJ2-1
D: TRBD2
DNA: TGTGCCATCGACAACCCAGCGGGGCCCAACTACAATGAGCAGTTCTTC
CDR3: CAIDNPAGPNYNEQFF

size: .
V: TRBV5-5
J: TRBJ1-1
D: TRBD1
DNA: TGTGCCAGCAGCTTTACCGGGACAGGGGGCCGGATAGGCACTGAAGCTTTCTTT
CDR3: CASSFTGTGGRIGTEAFF

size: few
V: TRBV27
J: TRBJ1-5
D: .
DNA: TGTGCCAGCAGTTTCAGGGCCAATCAGCCCCAGCATTTT
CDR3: CASSFRANQPQHF

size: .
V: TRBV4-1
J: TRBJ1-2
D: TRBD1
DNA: TGCGCCAGCAGCCAGAAGGCGGACAGGGGGCCTAACTATGGCTACACCTTC
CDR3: CASSQKADRGPNYGYTF

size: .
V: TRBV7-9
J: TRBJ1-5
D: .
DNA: TGTGCCAGCAGCTTATACAAGGATCAGCCCCAGCATTTT
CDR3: CASSLYKDQPQHF

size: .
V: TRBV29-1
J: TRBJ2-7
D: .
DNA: TGCAGCGTTGGCCTCGAGGACAGAGGCGAGCAGTACTTC
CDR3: CSVGLEDRGEQYF

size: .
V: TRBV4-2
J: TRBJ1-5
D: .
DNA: TGTGCCAGCAGCCAAGATAGCCCGCGGGGGACGGCGCCCCAGCATTTT
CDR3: CASSQDSPRGTAPQHF

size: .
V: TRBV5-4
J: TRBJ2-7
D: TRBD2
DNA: TGTGCCAGCAGCTTCGGAGTTGGCGGGGGGTACTCCTACGAGCAGTACTTC
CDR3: CASSFGVGGGYSYEQYF

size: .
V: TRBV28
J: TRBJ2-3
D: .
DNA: TGTGCCAGCAGTTTAGCGACAGATACGCAGTATTTT
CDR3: CASSLATDTQYF

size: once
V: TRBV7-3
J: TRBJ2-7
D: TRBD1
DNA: TGTGCCAGCAGCTCCGACAGGGGCCGTAGACAGTACTTC
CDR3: CASSSDRGRRQYF

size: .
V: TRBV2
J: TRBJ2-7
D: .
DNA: TGTGCCAGCGCCGGAAGGATCGAGGGCGAGCAGTACTTC
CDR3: CASAGRIEGEQYF

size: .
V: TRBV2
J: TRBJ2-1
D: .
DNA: TGTGCCAGCAGTGAAAACGCTTCAGGTAGCTCCTACAATGAGCAGTTCTTC
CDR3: CASSENASGSSYNEQFF

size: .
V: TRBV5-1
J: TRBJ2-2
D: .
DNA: TGCGCCAGCAGCTTGCTGGGTAGTGGCACCGGGGAGCTGTTTTTT
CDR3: CASSLLGSGTGELFF

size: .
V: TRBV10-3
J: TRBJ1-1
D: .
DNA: TGTGCCATCAGTGCTAGGGACACTGAAGCTTTCTTT
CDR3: CAISARDTEAFF

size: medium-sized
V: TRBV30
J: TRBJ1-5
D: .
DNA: TGTGCCTGGAATCGGGATTATCAGCCCCAGCATTTT
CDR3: CAWNRDYQPQHF

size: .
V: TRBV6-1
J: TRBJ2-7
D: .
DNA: TGTGCCAGCAGTGAATTAGCGTTGACGGATCCTATTGAGCAGTACTTC
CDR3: CASSELALTDPIEQYF

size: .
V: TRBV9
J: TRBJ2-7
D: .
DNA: TGTGCCAGCAGCCCCACCTCTACCGTAGGTGAGCAGTACTTC
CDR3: CASSPTSTVGEQYF

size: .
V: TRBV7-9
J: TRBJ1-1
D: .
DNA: TGTGCCAGCAGCTTCGGCATCACTGAAGCTTTCTTT
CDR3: CASSFGITEAFF

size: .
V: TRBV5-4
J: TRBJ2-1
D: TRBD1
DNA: TGTGCCAGCAGCGGGACAGGGGGGTCCTACAATGAGCAGTTCTTC
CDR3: CASSGTGGSYNEQFF

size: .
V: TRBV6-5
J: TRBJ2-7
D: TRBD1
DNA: TGTGCCAGCAGTTACTCTGGGACAGGGAGATACGAGCAGTACTTC
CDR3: CASSYSGTGRYEQYF

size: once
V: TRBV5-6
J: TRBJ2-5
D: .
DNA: TGTGGGCCGACAGGCCAAGAGACCCAGTACTTC
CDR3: CGPTGQETQYF

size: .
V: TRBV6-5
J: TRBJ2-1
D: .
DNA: TGTGCCAGCAGAGATAACGTAAACAATGAGCAGTTCTTC
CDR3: CASRDNVNNEQFF

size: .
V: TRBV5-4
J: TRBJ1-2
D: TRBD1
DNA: TGTGCCAGCAGCCCGGGGACAGGGGCTAACGGCTACACCTTC
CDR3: CASSPGTGANGYTF

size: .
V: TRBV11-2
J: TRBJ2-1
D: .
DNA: TGTGCCAGCAGTTCCCGGACACCACCTGAAGAGTTCTTC
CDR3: CASSSRTPPEEFF

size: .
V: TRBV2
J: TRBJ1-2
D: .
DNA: TGTGCCAGCAGTCAGTCACGAGGATCAAACTATGGCTACACCTTC
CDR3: CASSQSRGSNYGYTF

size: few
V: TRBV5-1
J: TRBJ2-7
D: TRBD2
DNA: TGCGCCAGCAGCTTGGTGGGGAGCGGGGCTCCCTACGAGCAGTACTTC
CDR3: CASSLVGSGAPYEQYF

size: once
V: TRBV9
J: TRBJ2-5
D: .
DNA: TGTGCCAGCAGGGGAATGGGGGAGACCCAGTACTTC
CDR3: CASRGMGETQYF

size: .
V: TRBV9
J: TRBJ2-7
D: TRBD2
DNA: TGTGCCAGCAGCCCGGGGGGGCGCGTCGACGAGCAGTACTTC
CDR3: CASSPGGRVDEQYF

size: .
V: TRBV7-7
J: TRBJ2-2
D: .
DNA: TGTGCCAGCAGCTCCTCTCCCGGGGAGCTGTTTTTT
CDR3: CASSSSPGELFF

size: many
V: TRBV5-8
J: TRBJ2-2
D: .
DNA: TGTGCCAGCAGCTGGGGGTCTGAGGCCGGGGAGCTGTTTTTT
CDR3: CASSWGSEAGELFF

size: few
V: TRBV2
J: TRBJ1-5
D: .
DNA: TGTGCCAGCCAGGATCCCAATCAGCCCCAGCATTTT
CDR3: CASQDPNQPQHF

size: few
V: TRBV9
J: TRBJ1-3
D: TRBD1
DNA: TGTGCCAGCTCCCCGAGAGGGGGCGAGGCTGGAAACACCATATATTTT
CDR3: CASSPRGGEAGNTIYF

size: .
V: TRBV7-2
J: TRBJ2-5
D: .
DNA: TGTGCCAGCAGCTTAGTGGGGGGGCGGGAGACCCAGTACTTC
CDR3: CASSLVGGRETQYF

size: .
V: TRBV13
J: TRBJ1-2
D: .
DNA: TGTGCCAGCAGCTTAGGCTTTCAGGGACCCGGTGTTGTTGGTGGCTACACCTTC
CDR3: CASSLGFQGPGVVGGYTF

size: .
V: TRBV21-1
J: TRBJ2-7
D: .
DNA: TGTGCCGAGCACGAGCAGTACTTC
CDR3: CAEHEQYF

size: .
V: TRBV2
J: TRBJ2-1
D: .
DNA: TGTGCCACCGCGGGCTCGACGGGAGCTGAGCAGTTCTTC
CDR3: CATAGSTGAEQFF

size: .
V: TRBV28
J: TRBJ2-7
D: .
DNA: TGTGCCAGCAGTCCAGGACCCCCAGGGGAGCAGTACTTC
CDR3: CASSPGPPGEQYF

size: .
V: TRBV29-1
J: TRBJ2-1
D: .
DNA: TGCAGCGTGGGGGGCCGCTCCTACAATGAGCAGTTCTTC
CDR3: CSVGGRSYNEQFF

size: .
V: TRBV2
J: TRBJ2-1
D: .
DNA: TGTGCCAGCAGCGAAATAACACGGGCTGAGCAGTTCTTC
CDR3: CASSEITRAEQFF